What follows are 4 T cell receptor beta chains derived from one specimen sequenced in a study of tumor-infiltrating lymphocytes in primary liver carcinoma. Making TCR beta cDNA involved around 540 ng total RNA and a constant-region primer. ARM-PCR was slightly modified, and three nested multiplex PCR rounds with it gave rise to the TCR beta libraries. TRBV1-TRBV30 forward primers paired with a C-beta reverse primer were used in the first two PCR rounds, which ran about 11 cycles each. MiXCR was run by TCRdb on the multiplex PCR reads, yielding one entry per CDR3 protein. The sample contains roughly 57,000 distinct CDR3 sequences, 65% to 80% of which appear only once. Unsorted bulk tissue (roughly 19-31 mg) underwent RNA and DNA co-extraction. Input material: liver tumor tissue from sampling region 2. Subset indicated: tumor region T2, inferior pole. All receptors derive from a man between 40 and 49 years old with primary liver carcinoma and hepatitis B virus infection.

At least ten counts were recorded for this clonotype. This chain uses TRBV10-1 with TRBJ2-3; TRBD2 might be the D (6 bases). Germline V gives CDR1 WNHNN, CDR2 SYGVQD (reference sequence). The CDR3 is 15 residues long. V gave up 3 bases and J gave up 1 base, with 11 bases separating them. CDR3 sequence (DNA): TGCGCCAGCAGTGATCCGGGAGTTGGCACAGATACGCAGTATTTT. Protein sequence: CASSDPGVGTDTQYF.

This chain links TRBV20-1 with TRBJ2-3; D ambiguous. Trimming removed 3 bases from V and 2 bases from J, with 9 bases in between. Germline values: CDR1 DFQATT, CDR2 SNEGSKA (reference sequence). This CDR3 has 13 residues. The CDR3 here is CSASFRNTDTQYF. CDR3 nucleotides: TGCAGTGCTAGTTTTAGGAACACAGATACGCAGTATTTT.

This clonotype was seen more than once but under ten times. Lacking the conserved final phenylalanine or tryptophan, this CDR3 likely reflects a read error. V usage is TRBV14 and J usage is TRBJ2-1; D may correspond to TRBD1 or TRBD2 (5 bases each). The CDR3 consists of 14 residues. V shed 1 base and J shed 12 bases, with 16 bases lying between them. CDR1 and CDR2 from the germline V gene are SGHDN and FVKESK. The DNA for the CDR3 is TGTGCCAGCAGCCAAGGAAGGGCGTCGAGGGGGCAGTTCCTC. Its protein is CASSQGRASRGQFL.

The sample holds one count of this clonotype. The junction shows a germline mismatch at one end, possibly a read error. The chain's CDR3 is CACRSDRVNQPQHF. For the CDR3, the DNA is TGTGCCTGCAGGTCTGACAGGGTCAATCAGCCCCAGCATTTT. The J gene is TRBJ1-5, the V gene TRBV6-2 or TRBV6-3; TRBD1 matches 7 bases. Germline lookup yields CDR1 MNHEY and CDR2 SVGEGT. The CDR3 is made up of 14 amino acids.